In its sample, the clone carrying this T cell receptor beta chain was seen a few times. Its target is unknown. RNA transcripts served as the template for amplifying TCR beta CDR3 regions. An initial round of RT-PCR targeting the TCR CDR3 relied on the HTBI primer set. One entry per CDR3 protein results from TCRdb running MiXCR on the multiplex PCR reads. This repertoire shows hundreds of thousands of distinct CDR3 sequences, around 15% found once; its top ten account for roughly 10%. Patients counted as stable if ophthalmopathy did not develop within 18 months. Thyroid ultrasound and orbital computed tomography, with clinical symptoms and serum thyroxine and TRAb, informed diagnoses. The sample comes from a study of T cells in Graves' hyperthyroidism and ophthalmopathy. Whole-study findings and limits: Also found in blood were most expanded thyroid clonotypes above 0.001.

The receptor was isolated from a woman younger than 35 with Graves' hyperthyroidism. Input material: blood.

For the CDR3, the DNA is TGCGCCAGCAGCTTGGACTTGCGAGGCGGCTACACCTTC. Encoded protein: CASSLDLRGGYTF. This chain joins TRBV5-1 and TRBJ1-2; no clear D gene. The CDR3 covers 13 residues. The germline V gene has CDR1 SGHRS and CDR2 YFSETQ. The germline V and J ends were trimmed by 0 bases and 8 bases, with 11 bases remaining between them.